The following is a T cell receptor beta chain sequence with its context. Its antigen is not known. Primers: 60 Vbeta forward and 13 Jbeta reverse. Sequenced by immunoSEQ multiplex PCR; TCRdb stores in-frame clones only, minus some. The table records around 200,000 clones, approximately 88% of them present only once. The J segment lost 5 bases and the V segment lost 1 base, leaving 8 bases of the junction unmatched. Germline values: CDR1 SGHTA, CDR2 FQGNSA. The CDR3 runs 16 residues. The data belong to a study of cytomegalovirus exposure and HLA in healthy donors. Donors consisted of healthy bone marrow donors. Overall study findings and caveats: Analyses of presence/absence relied on an assumption of roughly uniform sequencing depth across donors.

V gene TRBV7-2 combines with J gene TRBJ2-5, with TRBD2 matching over 9 bases. Source material: PBMCs. The receptor was isolated from a woman aged 45-60 years in good health and CMV-seropositive. The CDR3 protein is CASSLGASGVGETQYF. The CDR3 bases are TGTGCCAGCAGCTTAGGGGCTAGCGGGGTTGGGGAGACCCAGTACTTC.